This T cell receptor (beta chain) came from a study of blood T cell repertoires in COVID-19. Study-level information: Collection of acute and convalescent COVID-19 samples took place in the United States, Italy and Spain. Nucleic acid was either cDNA or gDNA, and it came from T cells, B-cell-depleted T cells, or PBMCs.

The V end lost 8 bases, the J end lost 0 bases, and 10 bases lay between the germline ends. The CDR3 has 14 residues. Germline V gene sequence: CDR1 LNHDA, CDR2 SQIVND (reference sequence). Authors' analysis steps: Using reference gene primer amplification, nucleated cell counts were estimated. The assay was immunoSEQ multiplex PCR, and TCRdb's table has in-frame clones only and misses some. V, J and clone size derive from that table, while D and trimming were established from the DNA sequence. Among 29,000 or so clones listed, approximately 90% were seen once. In its sample, this clone was seen once.

V and J are TRBV19 and TRBJ2-2, with D possibly matching TRBD1 (6 bases). What was sequenced was peripheral blood. This receptor was identified in a man between 60 and 70 years old with acute or convalescent COVID-19. The CDR3 sequence is CASHRDSNTGELFF. The DNA for the CDR3 is TGTGCCAGTCACAGGGATTCGAACACCGGGGAGCTGTTTTTT.